This is a list of T cell receptor beta chains from one sample in a study of T cells in Graves' hyperthyroidism and ophthalmopathy. MiXCR, applied by TCRdb to the multiplex PCR reads, yields one record per CDR3 protein. The table has around 340,000 distinct CDR3 sequences, approximately 18% seen once; the top ten hold around a third. The specimen sequenced was blood. These receptors were taken from a woman under 40 with Graves' hyperthyroidism that later progressed to Graves' ophthalmopathy. The CDR3 runs from the conserved cysteine through the conserved F or W. Fields, in order: V gene, J gene, clone size, D gene, CDR3 DNA, CDR3 protein. The D gene is left open where the match is weak. Not all rows give a size; the values are once, few, many and, for expanded clones, a class.

>TRBV11-3|TRBJ1-2|many|TRBD1
TGTGCCAGCAGCTTAGTCAGGGGGCCGCTCTATGGCTACACCTTC
CASSLVRGPLYGYTF
>TRBV28|TRBJ2-7|many|TRBD1
TGTGCCAGCAGTTTACCCACAGGGGGCGAGCAGTACTTC
CASSLPTGGEQYF
>TRBV24-1|TRBJ1-1|-|TRBD1
TGTGCCACCAGTGACTCTGGGACAGGGGAAATGAACACTGAAGCTTTCTTT
CATSDSGTGEMNTEAFF
>TRBV5-1|TRBJ1-6|many|-
TGCGCCAGCAGCTTGGCGGGGGGCGCGGTATCACCCCTCCACTTT
CASSLAGGAVSPLHF
>TRBV28|TRBJ1-3|many|TRBD1
TGTGCCAGCAGTGAGACAGGGGGATACTCTGGAAACACCATATATTTT
CASSETGGYSGNTIYF
>TRBV7-3|TRBJ2-3|-|-
TGTGCCAGCAGCTTGACTAGTAAGGATACGCAGTATTTT
CASSLTSKDTQYF
>TRBV28|TRBJ2-7|many|-
TGTGCCAGCAGTTTTCTCGGACAGACCTACGAGCAGTACTTC
CASSFLGQTYEQYF
>TRBV6-5|TRBJ1-5|few|-
TGTGCCAGCAGTTACTCGACTGGTTACAATCAGCCCCAGCATTTT
CASSYSTGYNQPQHF
>TRBV4-1|TRBJ1-1|few|-
TGCGCCAGCAGCCCCCCGACAGGACCGAACACTGAAGCTTTCTTT
CASSPPTGPNTEAFF
>TRBV7-9|TRBJ2-1|once|TRBD2
TGTGCCAGCAGCGAAATTAGGCGAGGACTAGCGGCTTACAATGAGCAGTTCTTC
CASSEIRRGLAAYNEQFF
>TRBV12-3/TRBV12-4|TRBJ1-3|-|-
TGTGCCAGCGGGAGGTCTGCTGGAAACACCATATATTTT
CASGRSAGNTIYF
>TRBV5-1|TRBJ2-7|many|-
TGCGCCAGCTCCAATGGGTCTGGTGGCGAGCAGTACTTC
CASSNGSGGEQYF
>TRBV7-9|TRBJ2-1|few|-
TGTGCCAGCAGCTTGGGGTGGCGGACGAACGACAATGAGCAGTTCTTC
CASSLGWRTNDNEQFF
>TRBV20-1|TRBJ2-5|many|-
TGCAGTGCTCGAAACCGAGGAGGGGTTGAAGAGACCCAGTACTTC
CSARNRGGVEETQYF
>TRBV7-8|TRBJ1-5|many|TRBD1
TGTGCCAGCAGTCGGGCTGTCAGGAGACAGGGGAATCAGCCCCAGCATTTT
CASSRAVRRQGNQPQHF
>TRBV24-1|TRBJ2-3|-|-
TGTGCCACCAGTGATCCCGGGCGAACAGATACGCAGTATTTT
CATSDPGRTDTQYF
>TRBV6-1|TRBJ1-4|many|TRBD1
TGTGCCAGCAGTTCCACAGGGGGTAGGAATGAAAAACTGTTTTTT
CASSSTGGRNEKLFF
>TRBV29-1|TRBJ1-2|few|-
TGCAGCGTTGGGGACAAGTCCCGCAACTATGGCTACACCTTC
CSVGDKSRNYGYTF
>TRBV9|TRBJ2-1|many|-
TGTGCCAGCAGCGTAGCGGGAACCCAAGAGCAGTTCTTC
CASSVAGTQEQFF
>TRBV9|TRBJ2-1|many|TRBD2
TGTGCCAGCAGCCCGGGACTAGCGGACCTCTACAATGAGCAGTTCTTC
CASSPGLADLYNEQFF
>TRBV11-2|TRBJ2-5|-|TRBD1
TGTGCCAGCAGCCCGGGATCATTCGACAGGGGCTTAAAGTACTTC
CASSPGSFDRGLKYF
>TRBV9|TRBJ2-7|-|TRBD2
TGTGCCAGCAGCCGCGGGGCGGGGGGAACAATCTACGAGCAGTACTTC
CASSRGAGGTIYEQYF
>TRBV7-9|TRBJ2-1|many|TRBD1
TGTGCCAGCAGCTCGCCCGGGACAGGGGGCAATGAGCAGTTCTTC
CASSSPGTGGNEQFF
>TRBV28|TRBJ2-2|-|-
TGCGCCAGCAGCCAAATCTGGGTAACAGGGTCTACCGGGGAGCTGTTTTTT
CASSQIWVTGSTGELFF
>TRBV29-1|TRBJ2-5|many|TRBD1
TGCAGCGTTGAGTCAACCGGGACAGGGAGACAGTACCAAGAGACCCAGTACTTC
CSVESTGTGRQYQETQYF
>TRBV5-1|TRBJ2-7|many|TRBD2
TGCGCCAGCAGGTACGGGACTAGCGGGTTCTACGAGCAGTACTTC
CASRYGTSGFYEQYF
>TRBV10-3|TRBJ2-2|-|-
TGTGCCATCAGTGAGGCGGGTAGAGTCGGGGAGCTGTTTTTT
CAISEAGRVGELFF
>TRBV12-3/TRBV12-4|TRBJ2-7|many|TRBD1
TGTGCCAGCAGTTGGTTGGGACAGGGGTCCTACGAGCAGTACTTC
CASSWLGQGSYEQYF
>TRBV6-1|TRBJ1-2|many|-
TGTGCCAGCAGTTTAGGGGGTCGGGACTATGGCTACACCTTC
CASSLGGRDYGYTF
>TRBV15|TRBJ2-5|many|TRBD2
TGTGCCACCAGCAGAGGTATAGCGGGAACCGGCCAGTACTTC
CATSRGIAGTGQYF
>TRBV11-2|TRBJ1-6|many|-
TGTGCCAGCAGAACTCAGGGGCTGTATAATTCACCCCTCCACTTT
CASRTQGLYNSPLHF
>TRBV27|TRBJ2-7|-|-
TGTGCCAGCAGTTTAGAAACGGGCCTCGAGCAGTACTTC
CASSLETGLEQYF
>TRBV2|TRBJ1-2|-|-
TGTGCCAGCAGTGTCTTACTACTATCTGGAGGCTACACCTTC
CASSVLLLSGGYTF
>TRBV13|TRBJ2-7|many|-
TGTGCCAGCAGCTTAGAGGCGGGGCGAAGCTCCTACGAGCAGTACTTC
CASSLEAGRSSYEQYF
>TRBV7-2|TRBJ2-2|few|-
TGTGCCAGCAGCTCGAGGCCCTCCGGCACCACCGGGGAGCTGTTTTTT
CASSSRPSGTTGELFF
>TRBV27|TRBJ1-4|many|-
TGTGCCAGCAGCCCAGGTCACGCATATGAAAAACTGTTTTTT
CASSPGHAYEKLFF
>TRBV28|TRBJ2-3|-|TRBD1
TGTGCCAGCAGTGGGGACAGGGACACAGATACGCAGTATTTT
CASSGDRDTDTQYF
>TRBV6-1|TRBJ1-2|many|-
TGTGCCAGCAGGGAACGGGACACCGCTAACTATGGCTACACCTTC
CASRERDTANYGYTF
>TRBV12-3/TRBV12-4|TRBJ1-2|many|-
TGTGCCAGTACGACTGCAGGGGCGCCTAACTATGGCTACACCTTC
CASTTAGAPNYGYTF
>TRBV28|TRBJ2-2|many|-
TGTGCCAGCAGTTTTTCTGGGGGCTACTCGAACACCGGGGAGCTGTTTTTT
CASSFSGGYSNTGELFF
>TRBV20-1|TRBJ2-2|many|TRBD1
TGCAGTGCTCTCGGACAGGGTAGGACCGGGGAGCTGTTTTTT
CSALGQGRTGELFF
>TRBV27|TRBJ2-7|few|TRBD1
TGTGCCAGCAGGACCGGGACAGGGGGTAAGCAGTACTTC
CASRTGTGGKQYF
>TRBV12-3/TRBV12-4|TRBJ2-3|many|TRBD1
TGTGCCAGCAGTTGGACAGGGGGCGCCGCAGATACGCAGTATTTT
CASSWTGGAADTQYF
>TRBV6-5|TRBJ2-5|many|-
TGTGCCAGCAGTTACAACGGCGGGACCCAAGAGACCCAGTACTTC
CASSYNGGTQETQYF